A single sample gave rise to the 2 T cell receptor beta chains below, sequenced in a study of blood T cell repertoires in COVID-19. Data came from immunoSEQ multiplex PCR; TCRdb stores just in-frame clones and leaves some out. The table shows fewer than 250,000 clones, with less than 85% occurring only once. The sequenced sample consisted of PBMCs or T cells enriched from blood (not recorded which). These receptors came from a man between 60 and 70 years old who had recovered from COVID-19.

The chain recombines TRBV29-1 with TRBJ2-1; 11 bases agree with TRBD2. This CDR3 comprises 16 residues. CDR1 is SQVTM, CDR2 ANQGSEA, per germline. V was clipped by 4 bases and J by 2 bases; unmatched bases: 7. The DNA for the CDR3 is TGCAGCGTTGCGCCTAGCGGGGGGTGGGCCTACAATGAGCAGTTCTTC. As protein: CSVAPSGGWAYNEQFF.

The chain uses TRBV7-3 and TRBJ2-2, with 7 bases aligning to TRBD1. Germline values: CDR1 SGHTA, CDR2 FQGTGA. V gave up 5 bases and J gave up 2 bases; unmatched junction bases: 5. CDR3 length equals 15 residues. DNA for the CDR3: TGTGCCAGCAGCCCAACAGGGGCCAACACCGGGGAGCTGTTTTTT. Its translation is CASSPTGANTGELFF. The full variable domain, with the rest looked up from reference TRBV7-3 and TRBJ2-2, is GAGVSQTPSNKVTEKGKYVELRCDPISGHTALYWYRQSLGQGPEFLIYFQGTGAADDSGLPNDRFFAVRPEGSVSTLKIQRTERGDSAVYLCASSPTGANTGELFFGEGSRLTVL.